The 2 T cell receptor beta chains presented below share a single source sample, sequenced in a study of T cells in Graves' hyperthyroidism and ophthalmopathy. RNA transcripts yielded amplified TCR beta CDR3 regions. The study used the HTBI primer set for a first-round RT-PCR of the TCR CDR3. TCRdb re-derived calls from the multiplex PCR reads in MiXCR, one entry per CDR3 protein. This sample has roughly 500,000 distinct CDR3 sequences, with more than 11% found just once. Input material: blood. The receptors here all came from a woman between 25 and 40 years old with Graves' hyperthyroidism that later progressed to Graves' ophthalmopathy.

This clonotype was observed at least ten times. The J gene is TRBJ2-3, the V gene TRBV6-1; D is possibly TRBD2 (5 bases). Per germline, CDR1 MNHNS and CDR2 SASEGT. Trimming took off 8 bases at V and 6 bases at J, with 9 bases between the two ends. The CDR3 extends over 11 amino acids. CDR3 residues: CASADWDTQYF. The CDR3 DNA reads as TGTGCCAGCGCGGACTGGGATACGCAGTATTTT.

This clonotype was seen many times. The gene calls are TRBV12-3 or TRBV12-4 and TRBJ1-6, with a weak D call TRBD1 (6 bases). V was trimmed by 3 bases and J by 7 bases, leaving 13 bases between them. CDR3 length equals 15 residues. The CDR3 sequence is CASSFLQGENSPLHF. For the CDR3, the DNA is TGTGCCAGCAGTTTCCTACAGGGTGAAAATTCACCCCTCCACTTT.